The rows below give T cell receptor beta chains drawn from one sample of a study of T-cell memory formation after mild COVID-19. MiXCR, run by TCRdb on the 5' RACE reads, gives a single entry per CDR3 protein. The data contain around 200,000 distinct CDR3 sequences, 10% of them singletons. The specimen was PBMCs or a T cell subset sorted from them (not recorded which). These TCRs come from a man younger than 35 who had mild COVID-19 (a few samples of this study predate the infection). Cell type and time point are not known. Both conserved end residues are part of each CDR3. The D gene is left open where the match is weak. Clone size, where shown, is once, few, many, or a class for clones that have expanded.

15	TRBV7-2	TRBJ2-7	TRBD1	few	TGTGCCAGCAGCTTACTTTGGGGACAGGGTCGCGAGCAGTACTTC	CASSLLWGQGREQYF
19	TRBV29-1	TRBJ1-2	TRBD1	NA	TGCAGCGTTGAATCGGCGGCCCGACAGGGGTCCCCTCGAGGCTATGGCTACACCTTC	CSVESAARQGSPRGYGYTF
14	TRBV7-2	TRBJ1-5	NA	NA	TGTGCCAGCAGCTTCGGGGGATGGAGCCAGCCCCAGCATTTT	CASSFGGWSQPQHF
15	TRBV6-1	TRBJ2-5	NA	few	TGTGCCAGCAGTGAAAACCCGTTGGGGGTAGAGACCCAGTACTTC	CASSENPLGVETQYF
15	TRBV4-3	TRBJ2-3	TRBD2	many	TGCGCCAGCAGCCCCAGCACTAGCGGCACAGATACGCAGTATTTT	CASSPSTSGTDTQYF
18	TRBV7-2	TRBJ2-3	TRBD2	NA	TGTGCCAGCAGCTTAGTCGGGATAGGGAGCGGGGGCCCAGATACGCAGTATTTT	CASSLVGIGSGGPDTQYF
16	TRBV7-2	TRBJ2-2	TRBD2	many	TGTGCCAGCAGTCAATACGGGGGGACTAACACCGGGGAGCTGTTTTTT	CASSQYGGTNTGELFF
14	TRBV27	TRBJ1-5	NA	NA	TGTGCCAGCAGCCCTGAGCGGTACAATCAGCCCCAGCATTTT	CASSPERYNQPQHF
17	TRBV4-3	TRBJ1-5	NA	few	TGCGCCAGCAGCCAAGATTTTCTGAAATATAGCAATCAGCCCCAGCATTTT	CASSQDFLKYSNQPQHF
17	TRBV18	TRBJ2-3	NA	NA	TGTGCCAGCTCACCACGAGCAGGGTCAGGTCCCACAGATACGCAGTATTTT	CASSPRAGSGPTDTQYF
14	TRBV7-9	TRBJ1-1	TRBD1	many	TGTGCCAGCAGCTTGACAGGGGCGGGGGCTGAAGCTTTCTTT	CASSLTGAGAEAFF
14	TRBV7-9	TRBJ2-3	NA	few	TGTGCCAGCAGCGGGGCGGGTCTCACAGATACGCAGTATTTT	CASSGAGLTDTQYF
14	TRBV10-3	TRBJ2-5	NA	few	TGTGCCATCAGTGAACGGGGGGCCCAAGAGACCCAGTACTTC	CAISERGAQETQYF
14	TRBV6-5	TRBJ2-3	TRBD1	NA	TGTGCCAGCAGTACGGGACAGTCATCAGATACGCAGTATTTT	CASSTGQSSDTQYF
13	TRBV27	TRBJ2-7	NA	few	TGTGCCAGCAGTTTCAGCAACTCCTACGAGCAGTACTTC	CASSFSNSYEQYF
14	TRBV5-1	TRBJ2-5	NA	NA	TGCGCCAGCAGCGGTGGGATCCCGTGGCGGTCCCAGTACTTC	CASSGGIPWRSQYF
15	TRBV5-6	TRBJ2-2	TRBD1	NA	TGTGCCAGCTCAGGCGAGGACAGGGTGCCCGGGGAGCTGTTTTTT	CASSGEDRVPGELFF
18	TRBV5-1	TRBJ2-7	NA	many	TGCGCCAGCAGCTCTGGACTCCTCAAAGGGCTAACCCACTACGAGCAGTACTTC	CASSSGLLKGLTHYEQYF
14	TRBV10-2	TRBJ2-1	TRBD2	few	TGCGCCAGCAGTAGACTAGCGGGGGCGAATGAGCAGTTCTTC	CASSRLAGANEQFF
16	TRBV4-2	TRBJ2-3	TRBD2	NA	TGTGCCAGCAGCGTCGGGCTAGCGGAGTCCACAGATACGCAGTATTTT	CASSVGLAESTDTQYF